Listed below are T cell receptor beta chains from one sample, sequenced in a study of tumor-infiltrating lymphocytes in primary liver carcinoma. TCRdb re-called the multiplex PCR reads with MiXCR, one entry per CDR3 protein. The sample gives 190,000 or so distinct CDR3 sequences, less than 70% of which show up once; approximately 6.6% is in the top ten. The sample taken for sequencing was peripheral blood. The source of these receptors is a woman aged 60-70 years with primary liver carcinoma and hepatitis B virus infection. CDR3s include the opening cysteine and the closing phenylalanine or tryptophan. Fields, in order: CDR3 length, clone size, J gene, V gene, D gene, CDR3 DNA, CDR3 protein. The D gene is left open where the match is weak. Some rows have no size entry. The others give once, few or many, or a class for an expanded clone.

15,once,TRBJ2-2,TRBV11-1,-,TGTACCAGCAGCTCTCTGGCGGGGAACACCGGGGAGCTGTTTTTT,CTSSSLAGNTGELFF
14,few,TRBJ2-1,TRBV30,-,TGTGCCTGGAGTGGACTAGGCGCATACAATGAGCAGTTCTTC,CAWSGLGAYNEQFF
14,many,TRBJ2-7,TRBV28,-,TGTGCCAGCAGTTTGGTAGGCCTGGTCTACGAGCAGTACTTC,CASSLVGLVYEQYF
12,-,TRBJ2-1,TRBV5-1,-,TGCGCCAGCAGCTTGGGGGTCTATGAGCAGTTCTTC,CASSLGVYEQFF
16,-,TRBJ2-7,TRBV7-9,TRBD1,TGTGCCAGCAGCTATAAGGAGGGACAGGGGTTAAACGAGCAGTACTTC,CASSYKEGQGLNEQYF
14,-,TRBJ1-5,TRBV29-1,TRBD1,TGCAGCACCCAGACAGGGGGCGCTGGTCAGCCCCAGCATTTT,CSTQTGGAGQPQHF
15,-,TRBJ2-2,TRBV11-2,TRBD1,TGTCCCAGTAGCCCCAGGGGGCGCGGCACCGGGGAGCTGTTTTTT,CPSSPRGRGTGELFF
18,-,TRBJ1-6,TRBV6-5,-,TGTACCAGCAGCACTACAGGACCTCGGGGACGGTTGGGATCACCCCTCCACTTT,CTSSTTGPRGRLGSPLHF
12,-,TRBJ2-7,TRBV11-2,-,TGTGCCAACAGCCGACATGGATACGAGCAGTACTTC,CANSRHGYEQYF
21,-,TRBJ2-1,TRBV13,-,TGTGCCAGCAGCCCATCCCCCCCTAGCGCGAACACCTACCTCTCCTACAATGAGCAGCTCTTC,CASSPSPPSANTYLSYNEQLF
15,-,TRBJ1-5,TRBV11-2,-,TGCGCCAGCAGCGCGGCGGAGCAGAGCAATCAGCCCCAGCATTTT,CASSAAEQSNQPQHF